This T cell receptor beta chain came from a study of blood T cell repertoires in COVID-19. Overall study: Samples of COVID-19 (acute and convalescent) were obtained from the United States, Italy and Spain. PBMCs, B-cell-depleted T cells, or T cells provided the cDNA or gDNA that made up the material.

CDR3 length: 14 amino acids. V dropped 2 bases and J dropped 3 bases, with 10 bases sitting between them. CDR1 is SGHAT, CDR2 FQDESV, per germline (reference sequence). This clone was recorded once. Original data processing: From reference gene primer amplification, estimates of nucleated cell counts were derived. Sequenced by immunoSEQ multiplex PCR; TCRdb stores in-frame clones only, minus some. Clonal size and the V and J genes are those of that table, whereas D and trimming came from the DNA. This sample has around 100,000 clones, with around nine tenths found just once. Specimen: peripheral blood. The chain links TRBV11-1 to TRBJ1-1, with D unclear. The sequence derives from a human donor in a cohort sampled during active COVID-19. CDR3: CASSLFSGDTEAFF. The CDR3 nucleotides are TGTGCCAGCAGCTTATTTAGTGGAGACACTGAAGCTTTCTTT.